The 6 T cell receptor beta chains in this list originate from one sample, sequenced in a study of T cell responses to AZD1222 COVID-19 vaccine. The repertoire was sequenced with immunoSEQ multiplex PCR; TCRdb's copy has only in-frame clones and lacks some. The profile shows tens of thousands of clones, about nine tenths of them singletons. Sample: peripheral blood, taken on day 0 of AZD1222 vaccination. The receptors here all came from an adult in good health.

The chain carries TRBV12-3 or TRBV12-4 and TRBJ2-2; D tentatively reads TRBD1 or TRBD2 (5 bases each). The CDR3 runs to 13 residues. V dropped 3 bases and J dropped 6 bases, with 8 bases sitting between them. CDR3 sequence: CASSLRGPGELFF. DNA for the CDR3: TGTGCCAGCAGTTTGAGGGGACCCGGGGAGCTGTTTTTT.

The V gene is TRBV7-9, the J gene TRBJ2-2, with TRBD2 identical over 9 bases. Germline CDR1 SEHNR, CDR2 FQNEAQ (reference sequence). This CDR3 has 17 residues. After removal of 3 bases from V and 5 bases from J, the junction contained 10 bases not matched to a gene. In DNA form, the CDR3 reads TGTGCCAGCAGCTTCCCCGGGACTAGCATCTCAACCGGGGAGCTGTTTTTT. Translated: CASSFPGTSISTGELFF.

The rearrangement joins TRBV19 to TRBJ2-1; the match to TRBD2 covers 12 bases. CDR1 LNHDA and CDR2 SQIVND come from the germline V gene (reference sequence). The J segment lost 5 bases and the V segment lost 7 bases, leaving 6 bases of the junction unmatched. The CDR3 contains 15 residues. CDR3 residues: CASKGRLAGDNEQFF. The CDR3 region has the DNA TGTGCCAGTAAGGGGAGACTAGCGGGGGACAATGAGCAGTTCTTC.

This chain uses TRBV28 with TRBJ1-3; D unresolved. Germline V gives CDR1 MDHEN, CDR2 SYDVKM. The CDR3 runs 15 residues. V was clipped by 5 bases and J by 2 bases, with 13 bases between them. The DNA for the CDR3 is TGTGCCAGCAGTCCCCCCGGCGGAGCTGGAAACACCATATATTTT. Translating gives CASSPPGGAGNTIYF.

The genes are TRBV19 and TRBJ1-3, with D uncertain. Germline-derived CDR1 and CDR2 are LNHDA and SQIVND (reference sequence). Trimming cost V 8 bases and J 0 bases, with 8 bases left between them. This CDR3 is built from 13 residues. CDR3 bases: TGTGCCAGTTCGACCAACTCTGGAAACACCATATATTTT. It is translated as CASSTNSGNTIYF.

This CDR3 is CASSPSGGSTGELFF. The CDR3 DNA reads TGTGCCAGCTCACCGAGCGGGGGGAGCACCGGGGAGCTGTTTTTT. The chain uses TRBV18 and TRBJ2-2; 9 nucleotides match TRBD2. J was trimmed by 4 bases and V by 3 bases; bases with no gene match: 3. Germline V gene sequence: CDR1 KGHSH, CDR2 LQKENI. CDR3 length equals 15 residues. The variable domain in full, completed from reference TRBV18 and TRBJ2-2, reads NAGVMQNPRHLVRRRGQEARLRCSPMKGHSHVYWYRQLPEEGLKFMVYLQKENIIDESGMPKERFSAEFPKEGPSILRIQQVVRGDSAAYFCASSPSGGSTGELFFGEGSRLTVL.